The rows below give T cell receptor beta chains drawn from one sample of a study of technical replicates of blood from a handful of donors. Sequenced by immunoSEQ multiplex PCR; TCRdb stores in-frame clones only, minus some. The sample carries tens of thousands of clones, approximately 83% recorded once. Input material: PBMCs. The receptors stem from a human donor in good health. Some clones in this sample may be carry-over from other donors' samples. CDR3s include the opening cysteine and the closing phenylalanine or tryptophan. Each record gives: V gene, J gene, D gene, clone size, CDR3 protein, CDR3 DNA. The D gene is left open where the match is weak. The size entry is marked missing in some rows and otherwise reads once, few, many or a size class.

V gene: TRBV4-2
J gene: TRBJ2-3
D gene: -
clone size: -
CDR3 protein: CASSQTDSKITDTQYF
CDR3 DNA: TGTGCCAGCAGCCAAACTGACAGCAAGATCACAGATACGCAGTATTTT

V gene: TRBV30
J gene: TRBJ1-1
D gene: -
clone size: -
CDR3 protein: CAWSVAASNTEAFF
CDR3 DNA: TGTGCCTGGAGTGTAGCGGCGTCGAACACTGAAGCTTTCTTT

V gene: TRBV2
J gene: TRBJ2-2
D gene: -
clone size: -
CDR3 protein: CASSGPGGLYHTGELFF
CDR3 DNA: TGTGCCAGCAGTGGTCCGGGGGGCCTATACCACACCGGGGAGCTGTTTTTT

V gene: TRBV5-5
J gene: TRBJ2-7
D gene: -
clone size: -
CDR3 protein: CASSLVGRSYEQYF
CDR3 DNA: TGTGCCAGCAGTCTGGTTGGGAGGTCCTACGAGCAGTACTTC

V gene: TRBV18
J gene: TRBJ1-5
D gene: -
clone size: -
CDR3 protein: CASSPAGENNQPQHF
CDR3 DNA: TGTGCCAGCTCACCGGCAGGGGAGAACAATCAGCCCCAGCATTTT

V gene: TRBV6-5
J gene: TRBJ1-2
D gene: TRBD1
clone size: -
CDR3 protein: CASSYSARGEYGYTF
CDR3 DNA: TGTGCCAGCAGTTACTCGGCCAGGGGGGAATATGGCTACACCTTC

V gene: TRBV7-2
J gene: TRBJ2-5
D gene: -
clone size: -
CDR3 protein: CASSLARTEAAGTQYF
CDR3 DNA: TGTGCCAGCAGCTTAGCGCGGACAGAAGCTGCGGGGACCCAGTACTTC

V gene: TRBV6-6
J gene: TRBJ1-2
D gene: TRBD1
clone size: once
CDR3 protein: CASRRQGATNYGYTF
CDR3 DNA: TGTGCCAGCAGAAGACAGGGGGCTACTAACTATGGCTACACCTTC

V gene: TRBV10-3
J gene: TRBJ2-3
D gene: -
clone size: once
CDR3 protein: CAISDGGLGDTQYF
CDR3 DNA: TGTGCCATCAGTGACGGGGGGCTGGGAGATACGCAGTATTTT

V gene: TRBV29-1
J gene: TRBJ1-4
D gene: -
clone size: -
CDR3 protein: CSVGLGEKLFF
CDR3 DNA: TGCAGCGTCGGACTGGGAGAAAAACTGTTTTTT

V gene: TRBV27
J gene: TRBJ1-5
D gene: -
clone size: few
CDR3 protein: CASTTAGEYSNQPQHF
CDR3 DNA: TGTGCCAGCACCACAGCGGGGGAGTATAGCAATCAGCCCCAGCATTTT

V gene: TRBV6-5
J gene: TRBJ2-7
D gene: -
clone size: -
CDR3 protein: CASSPPGPYEQYF
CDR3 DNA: TGTGCCAGCAGCCCGCCGGGTCCTTACGAGCAGTACTTC

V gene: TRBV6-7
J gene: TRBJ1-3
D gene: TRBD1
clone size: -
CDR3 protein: CASRRQGALNTIYF
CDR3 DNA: TGTGCCAGCAGACGGCAGGGGGCTCTAAACACCATATATTTT

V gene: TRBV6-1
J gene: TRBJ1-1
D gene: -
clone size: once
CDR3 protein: CASSDSGAVNTEAFF
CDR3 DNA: TGTGCCAGCAGTGACAGTGGGGCGGTGAACACTGAAGCTTTCTTT

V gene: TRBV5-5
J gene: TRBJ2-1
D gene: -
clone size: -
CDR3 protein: CASSLGATYNEQFF
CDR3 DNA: TGTGCCAGCAGCTTGGGGGCGACCTACAATGAGCAGTTCTTC

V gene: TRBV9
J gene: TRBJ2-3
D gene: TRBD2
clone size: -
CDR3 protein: CASSAGTSGSRNTDTQYF
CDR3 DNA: TGTGCCAGCAGCGCGGGGACTAGCGGGAGTAGGAACACAGATACGCAGTATTTT

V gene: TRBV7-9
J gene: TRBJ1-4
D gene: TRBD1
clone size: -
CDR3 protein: CASGTGFANEKLFF
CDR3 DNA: TGTGCCAGCGGGACAGGGTTCGCTAATGAAAAACTGTTTTTT

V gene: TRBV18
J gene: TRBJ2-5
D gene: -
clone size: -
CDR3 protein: CASSPVEETQYF
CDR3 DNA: TGTGCCAGCTCACCAGTAGAAGAGACCCAGTACTTC

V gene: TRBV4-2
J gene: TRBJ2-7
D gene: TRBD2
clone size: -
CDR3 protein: CASSQIAGENEQYF
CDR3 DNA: TGTGCCAGCAGCCAAATAGCGGGGGAAAACGAGCAGTACTTC

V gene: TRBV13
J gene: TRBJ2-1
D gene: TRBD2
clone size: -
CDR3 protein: CASRPLLAGVGNEQFF
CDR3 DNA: TGTGCCAGCAGGCCCCTTCTAGCGGGAGTAGGTAATGAGCAGTTCTTC

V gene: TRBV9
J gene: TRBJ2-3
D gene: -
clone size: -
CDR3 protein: CASSRTSTDTQYF
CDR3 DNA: TGTGCCAGCAGCAGGACTAGCACAGATACGCAGTATTTT

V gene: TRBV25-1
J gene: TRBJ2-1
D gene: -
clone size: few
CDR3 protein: CASSGGNEQFF
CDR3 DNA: TGTGCCAGCAGTGGAGGCAATGAGCAGTTCTTC

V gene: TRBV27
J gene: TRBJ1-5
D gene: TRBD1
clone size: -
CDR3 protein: CASRMTGSNQPQHF
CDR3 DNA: TGTGCCAGCAGGATGACAGGGAGCAATCAGCCCCAGCATTTT

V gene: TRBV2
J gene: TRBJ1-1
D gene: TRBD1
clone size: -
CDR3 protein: CASSVQGAMNTEAFF
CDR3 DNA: TGTGCCAGCAGTGTCCAGGGGGCGATGAACACTGAAGCTTTCTTT

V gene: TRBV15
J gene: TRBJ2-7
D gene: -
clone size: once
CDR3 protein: CATSRVSGFRSEQYF
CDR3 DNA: TGTGCCACCAGCAGAGTCTCCGGGTTTAGGTCCGAGCAGTACTTC

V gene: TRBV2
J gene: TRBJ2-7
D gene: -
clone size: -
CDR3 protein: CASIETANSYEQYF
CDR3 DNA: TGTGCCAGCATCGAGACAGCAAACTCCTACGAGCAGTACTTC

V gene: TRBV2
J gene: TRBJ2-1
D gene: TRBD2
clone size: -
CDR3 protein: CASSKEAGRTGGEQFF
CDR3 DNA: TGTGCCAGCAGCAAGGAAGCGGGACGGACGGGAGGTGAGCAGTTCTTC

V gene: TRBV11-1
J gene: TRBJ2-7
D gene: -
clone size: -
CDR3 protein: CASSLARLSGEQYF
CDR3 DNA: TGTGCCAGCAGCTTAGCGCGACTGTCTGGGGAGCAGTACTTC

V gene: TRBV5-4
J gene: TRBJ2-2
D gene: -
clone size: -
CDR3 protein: CASSFTQLEGELFF
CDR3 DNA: TGTGCCAGCAGCTTTACGCAACTTGAAGGGGAGCTGTTTTTT

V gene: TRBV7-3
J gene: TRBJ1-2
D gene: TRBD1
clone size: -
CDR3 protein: CASSSTGYGYTF
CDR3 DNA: TGTGCCAGCAGCTCGACAGGGTATGGCTACACCTTC

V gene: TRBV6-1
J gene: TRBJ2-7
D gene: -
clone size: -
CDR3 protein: CASRLDSYEQYF
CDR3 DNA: TGTGCCAGCAGACTGGACTCTTACGAGCAGTACTTC

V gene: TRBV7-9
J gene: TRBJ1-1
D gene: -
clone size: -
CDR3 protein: CASSLRGWVANTEAFF
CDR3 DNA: TGTGCCAGCAGCCTACGAGGTTGGGTGGCGAACACTGAAGCTTTCTTT

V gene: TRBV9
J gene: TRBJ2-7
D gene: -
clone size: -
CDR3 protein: CASSYNPGQSSYEQYF
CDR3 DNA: TGTGCCAGCAGCTACAATCCGGGACAAAGCTCCTACGAGCAGTACTTC

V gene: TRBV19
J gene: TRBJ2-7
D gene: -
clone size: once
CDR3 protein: CASSGTPLYEQYF
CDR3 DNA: TGTGCCAGCTCCGGGACACCACTCTACGAGCAGTACTTC

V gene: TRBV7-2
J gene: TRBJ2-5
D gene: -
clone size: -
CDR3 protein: CASSFKLSGRETQYF
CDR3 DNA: TGTGCCAGCAGCTTTAAACTGAGTGGGAGGGAGACCCAGTACTTC

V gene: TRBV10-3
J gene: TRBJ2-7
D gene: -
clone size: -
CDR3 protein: CATKSGANEQYF
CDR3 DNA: TGTGCCACTAAATCGGGAGCTAACGAGCAGTACTTC

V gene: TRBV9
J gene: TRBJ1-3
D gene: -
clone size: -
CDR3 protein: CASSSRDTFGGNTIYF
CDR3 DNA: TGTGCCAGCAGCTCCCGGGACACCTTCGGGGGAAACACCATATATTTT

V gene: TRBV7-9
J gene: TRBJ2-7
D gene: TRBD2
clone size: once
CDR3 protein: CASSPRLARHEQYF
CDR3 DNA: TGTGCCAGCAGCCCCCGACTAGCGCGCCACGAGCAGTACTTC

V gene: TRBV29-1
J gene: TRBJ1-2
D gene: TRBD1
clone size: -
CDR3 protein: CSVITRPGQSANYGYTF
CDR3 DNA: TGCAGCGTTATAACCCGACCGGGACAGTCAGCTAACTATGGCTACACCTTC

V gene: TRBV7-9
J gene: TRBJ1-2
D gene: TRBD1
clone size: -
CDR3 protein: CASSLAVRTGPNYGYTF
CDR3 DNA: TGTGCCAGCAGCTTAGCAGTTCGGACAGGACCTAACTATGGCTACACCTTC

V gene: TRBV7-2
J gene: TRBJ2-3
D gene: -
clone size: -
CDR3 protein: CASSLAGERTDTQYF
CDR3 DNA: TGTGCCAGCAGCTTAGCGGGAGAGCGCACAGATACGCAGTATTTT

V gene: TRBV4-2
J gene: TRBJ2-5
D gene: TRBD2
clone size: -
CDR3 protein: CASSPSGGLQETQYF
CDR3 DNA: TGTGCCAGCAGCCCAAGCGGGGGGCTGCAAGAGACCCAGTACTTC

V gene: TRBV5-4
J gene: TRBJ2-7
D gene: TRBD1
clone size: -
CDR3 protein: CASTRDRASYEQYF
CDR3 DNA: TGTGCCAGCACCCGGGACAGGGCATCCTACGAGCAGTACTTC

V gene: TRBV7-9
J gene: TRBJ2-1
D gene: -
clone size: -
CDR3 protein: CASSLVSNEQFF
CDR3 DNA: TGTGCCAGCAGCTTAGTTAGCAATGAGCAGTTCTTC

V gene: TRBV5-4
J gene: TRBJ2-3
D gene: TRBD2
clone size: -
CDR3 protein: CASSKRTSGSTDTQYF
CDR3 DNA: TGTGCCAGCAGCAAGAGGACTAGCGGAAGCACAGATACGCAGTATTTT

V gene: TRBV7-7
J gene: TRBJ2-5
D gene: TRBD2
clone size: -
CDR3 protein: CASSPAGGAAQTQYF
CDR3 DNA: TGTGCCAGCAGCCCTGCCGGGGGGGCCGCACAGACCCAGTACTTC

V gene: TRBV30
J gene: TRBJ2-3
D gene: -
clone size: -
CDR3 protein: CAWGLPSQYF
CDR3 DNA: TGTGCCTGGGGGCTTCCTTCGCAGTATTTT

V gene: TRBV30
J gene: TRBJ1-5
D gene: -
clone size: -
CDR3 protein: CAWSPFSGSNQPQHF
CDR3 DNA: TGTGCCTGGAGTCCGTTCTCGGGGAGCAATCAGCCCCAGCATTTT

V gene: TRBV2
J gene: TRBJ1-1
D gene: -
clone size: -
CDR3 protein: CASSDRLATEAFF
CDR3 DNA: TGTGCCAGCAGTGACCGCTTGGCAACTGAAGCTTTCTTT

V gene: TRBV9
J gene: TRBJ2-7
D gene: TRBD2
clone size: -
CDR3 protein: CASSVATSEIYEQYF
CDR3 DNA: TGTGCCAGCAGCGTAGCGACTAGCGAAATCTACGAGCAGTACTTC

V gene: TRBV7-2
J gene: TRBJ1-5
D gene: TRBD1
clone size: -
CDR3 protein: CASSYRQGSNQPQHF
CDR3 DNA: TGTGCCAGCAGCTACCGACAGGGAAGCAATCAGCCCCAGCATTTT

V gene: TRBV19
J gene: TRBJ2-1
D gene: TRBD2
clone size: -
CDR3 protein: CASSIFSGRANEQFF
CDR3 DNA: TGTGCCAGTAGTATATTCAGCGGGAGGGCCAATGAGCAGTTCTTC

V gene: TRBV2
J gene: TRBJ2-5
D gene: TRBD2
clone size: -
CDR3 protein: CASSGRRGGQETQYF
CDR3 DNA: TGTGCCAGCAGTGGCCGTCGGGGGGGCCAAGAGACCCAGTACTTC

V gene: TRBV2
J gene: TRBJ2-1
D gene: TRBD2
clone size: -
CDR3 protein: CASNRLATYNEQFF
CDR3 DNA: TGTGCCAGCAACAGACTAGCGACCTACAATGAGCAGTTCTTC

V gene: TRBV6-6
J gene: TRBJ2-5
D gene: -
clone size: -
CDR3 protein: CASSYWAGRETQYF
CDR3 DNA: TGTGCCAGCAGTTACTGGGCAGGGCGGGAGACCCAGTACTTC